The clone carrying this T cell receptor (beta chain) was seen many times. The sample comes from a study of human T cells and chemical hapten exposure. Time point meaning: patch test 3, about 24 weeks after DPC sensitization. Documented treatment: therapeutic diphenylcyclopropenone sensitization with weekly scalp DPC. V was pared by 2 bases and J by 7 bases, with 8 bases between. The germline gives CDR1 SGHVS, CDR2 FNYEAQ. This CDR3 contains 13 residues. TCRdb redid the calling of the RACE reads with MiXCR, one entry per CDR3 protein. Among 55,000 to 75,000 distinct CDR3 sequences, approximately 13% were seen once, and the ten largest hold roughly 2.6%.

The genes are TRBV7-6 and TRBJ2-2; weak D call: TRBD2 (6 bases). This clonotype was sampled from a young man with alopecia areata. Some clones in this sample may be carry-over from other donors' samples. The source was whole blood, collected in connection with sensitization to the hapten diphenylcyclopropenone (DPC). The CDR3 nucleotides are TGTGCCAGCAGCTTATTGGAGGGCGGGGAGCTGTTTTTT. Amino acids: CASSLLEGGELFF.